This T cell receptor beta chain emerged from a study of blood T cell repertoires in COVID-19. Whole-study context: Sources were T cells, B-cell-depleted T cells, or PBMCs; the material itself was cDNA or gDNA.

Assay used: immunoSEQ multiplex PCR; TCRdb lists only in-frame clones, some missing. This table holds more than 100,000 clones, 84% found once. This clone has only a few counts. Germline V gene data show CDR1 as SEHNR and CDR2 as FQNEAQ (reference sequence). Trimming stripped 0 bases from V and 4 bases from J, with 16 bases between. CDR3 length: 16 amino acids. The sample was peripheral blood. V gene TRBV7-9 combines with J gene TRBJ2-7; TRBD1 is a possible D gene (5 bases). The receptor was derived from a man aged 55 to 70 with acute or convalescent COVID-19. Here the CDR3 reads CASSLAILGQHYEQYF. The DNA for the CDR3 is TGTGCCAGCAGCTTAGCAATCTTAGGACAACATTACGAGCAGTACTTC.